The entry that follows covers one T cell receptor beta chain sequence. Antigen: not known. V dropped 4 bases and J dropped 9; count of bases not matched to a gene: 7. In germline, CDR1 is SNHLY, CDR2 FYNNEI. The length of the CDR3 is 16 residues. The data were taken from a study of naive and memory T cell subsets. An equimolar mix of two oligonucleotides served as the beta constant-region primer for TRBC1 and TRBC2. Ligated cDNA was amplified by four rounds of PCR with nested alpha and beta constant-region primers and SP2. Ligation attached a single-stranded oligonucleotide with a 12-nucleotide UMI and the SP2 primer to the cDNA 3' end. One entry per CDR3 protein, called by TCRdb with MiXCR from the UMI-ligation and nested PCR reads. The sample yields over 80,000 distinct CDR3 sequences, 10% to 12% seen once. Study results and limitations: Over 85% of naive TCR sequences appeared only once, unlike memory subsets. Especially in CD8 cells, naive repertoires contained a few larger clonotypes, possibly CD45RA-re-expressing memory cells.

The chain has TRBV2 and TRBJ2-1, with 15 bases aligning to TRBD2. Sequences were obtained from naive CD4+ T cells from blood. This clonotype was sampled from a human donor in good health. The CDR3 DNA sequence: TGTGCCAGCAGTGCCGGGACTAGCGGGAGGTCGGGTGAGCAGTTCTTC. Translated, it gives CASSAGTSGRSGEQFF.